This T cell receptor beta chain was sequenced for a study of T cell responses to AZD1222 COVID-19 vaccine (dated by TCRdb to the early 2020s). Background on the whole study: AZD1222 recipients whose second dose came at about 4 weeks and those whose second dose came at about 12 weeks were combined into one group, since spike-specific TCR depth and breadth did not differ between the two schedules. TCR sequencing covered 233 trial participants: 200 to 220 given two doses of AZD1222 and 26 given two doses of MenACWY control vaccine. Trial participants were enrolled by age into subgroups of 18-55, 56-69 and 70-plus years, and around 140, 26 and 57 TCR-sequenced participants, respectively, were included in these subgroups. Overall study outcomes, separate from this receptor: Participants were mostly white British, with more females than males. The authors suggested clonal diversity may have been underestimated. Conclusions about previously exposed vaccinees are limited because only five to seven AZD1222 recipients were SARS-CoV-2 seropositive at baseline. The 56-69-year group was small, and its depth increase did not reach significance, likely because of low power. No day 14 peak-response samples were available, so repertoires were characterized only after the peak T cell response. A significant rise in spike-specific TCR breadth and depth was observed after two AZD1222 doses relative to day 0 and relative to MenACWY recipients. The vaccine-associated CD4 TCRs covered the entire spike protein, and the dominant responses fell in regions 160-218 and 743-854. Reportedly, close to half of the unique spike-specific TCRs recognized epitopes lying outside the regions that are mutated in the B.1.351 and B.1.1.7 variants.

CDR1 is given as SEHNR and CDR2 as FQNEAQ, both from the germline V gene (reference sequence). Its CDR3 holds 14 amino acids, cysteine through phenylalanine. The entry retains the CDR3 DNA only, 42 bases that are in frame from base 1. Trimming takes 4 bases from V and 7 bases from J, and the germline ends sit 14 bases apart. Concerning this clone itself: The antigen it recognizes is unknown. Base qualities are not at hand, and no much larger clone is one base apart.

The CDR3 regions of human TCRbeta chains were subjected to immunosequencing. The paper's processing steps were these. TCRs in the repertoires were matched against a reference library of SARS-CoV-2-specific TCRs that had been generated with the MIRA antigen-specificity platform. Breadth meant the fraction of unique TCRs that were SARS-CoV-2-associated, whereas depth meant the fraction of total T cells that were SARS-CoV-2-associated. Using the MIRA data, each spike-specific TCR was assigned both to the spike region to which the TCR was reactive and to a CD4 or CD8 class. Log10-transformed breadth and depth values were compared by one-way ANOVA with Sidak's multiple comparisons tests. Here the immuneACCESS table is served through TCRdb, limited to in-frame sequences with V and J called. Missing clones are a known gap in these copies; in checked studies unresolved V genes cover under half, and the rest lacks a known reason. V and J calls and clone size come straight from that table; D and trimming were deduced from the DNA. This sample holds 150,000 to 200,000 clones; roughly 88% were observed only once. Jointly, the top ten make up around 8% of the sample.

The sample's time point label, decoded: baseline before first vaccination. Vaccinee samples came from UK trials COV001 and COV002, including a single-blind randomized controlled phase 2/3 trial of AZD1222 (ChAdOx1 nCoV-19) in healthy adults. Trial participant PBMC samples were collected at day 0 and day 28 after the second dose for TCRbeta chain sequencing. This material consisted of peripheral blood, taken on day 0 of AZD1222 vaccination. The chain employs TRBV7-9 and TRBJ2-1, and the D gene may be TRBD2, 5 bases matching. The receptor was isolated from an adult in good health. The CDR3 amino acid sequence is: CASSSILPGNEQFF. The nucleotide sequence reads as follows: TGTGCCAGCAGCTCTATTCTACCGGGGAATGAGCAGTTCTTC. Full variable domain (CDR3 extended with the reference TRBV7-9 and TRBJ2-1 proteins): DTGVSQNPRHKITKRGQNVTFRCDPISEHNRLYWYRQTLGQGPEFLTYFQNEAQLEKSRLLSDRFSAERPKGSFSTLEIQRTEQGDSAMYLCASSSILPGNEQFFGPGTRLTVL.